This TCR beta chain is drawn from a study of cytomegalovirus exposure and HLA in healthy donors. Study results and caveats: Prediction of most subjects' HLA-A and HLA-B alleles by TCR beta sequences was reportedly accurate. Previous analysis showed most TCR beta V segments were productive about 87% or about 30% of the time. The authors considered a cluster of highly shared sequence variants likely to be a sequencing artifact.

Each donor was healthy, and each was a bone marrow donor. CDR3 length: 11 residues. V was trimmed by 1 base and J by 10 bases, leaving 7 bases between them. CDR1 PRHDT and CDR2 FYEKMQ come from the germline V gene (reference sequence). A note on this clone: Its antigen is still unknown.

The PCR was carried out with 60 Vbeta primers and 13 Jbeta primers. Assay used: immunoSEQ multiplex PCR; TCRdb lists only in-frame clones, some missing. The sample consists of around 150,000 clones, about four fifths of them appearing once. J is TRBJ2-5 and V is TRBV13; D remains unclear. The sequenced material came from PBMCs. This clonotype was obtained from a man between 45 and 60 years old in good health and CMV-seropositive. CDR3 coding DNA: TGTGCCAGCAGCTTAGAGGCGGACCAGTACTTC. Amino acid sequence: CASSLEADQYF.